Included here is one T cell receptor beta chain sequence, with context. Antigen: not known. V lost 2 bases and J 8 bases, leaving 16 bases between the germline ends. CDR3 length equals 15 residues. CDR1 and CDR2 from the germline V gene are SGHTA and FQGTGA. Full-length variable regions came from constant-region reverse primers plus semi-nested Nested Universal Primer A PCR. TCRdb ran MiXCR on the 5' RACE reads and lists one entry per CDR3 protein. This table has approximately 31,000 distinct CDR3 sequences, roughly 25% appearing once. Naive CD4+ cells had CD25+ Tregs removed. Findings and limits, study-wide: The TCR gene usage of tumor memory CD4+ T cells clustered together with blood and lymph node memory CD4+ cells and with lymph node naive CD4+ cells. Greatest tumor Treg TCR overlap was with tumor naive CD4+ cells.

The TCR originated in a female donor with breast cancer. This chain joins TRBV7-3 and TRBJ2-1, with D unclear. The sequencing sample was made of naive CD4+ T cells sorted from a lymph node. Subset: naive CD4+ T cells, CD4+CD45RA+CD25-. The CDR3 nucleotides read TGTGCCAGCAGCTTATCCGGGTCCCTTCAGGATGAGCAGTTCTTC. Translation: CASSLSGSLQDEQFF.